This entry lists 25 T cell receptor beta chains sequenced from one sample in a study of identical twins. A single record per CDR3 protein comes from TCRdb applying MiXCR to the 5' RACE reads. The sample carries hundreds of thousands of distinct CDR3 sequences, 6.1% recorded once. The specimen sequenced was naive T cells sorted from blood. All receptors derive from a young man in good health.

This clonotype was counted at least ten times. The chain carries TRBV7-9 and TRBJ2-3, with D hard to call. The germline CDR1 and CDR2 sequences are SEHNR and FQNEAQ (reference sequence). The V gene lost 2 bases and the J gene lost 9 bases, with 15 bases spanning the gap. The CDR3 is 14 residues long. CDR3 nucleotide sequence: TGTGCCAGCAGCTTATCAGATTTCGGAGCCACGCAGTATTTT. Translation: CASSLSDFGATQYF.

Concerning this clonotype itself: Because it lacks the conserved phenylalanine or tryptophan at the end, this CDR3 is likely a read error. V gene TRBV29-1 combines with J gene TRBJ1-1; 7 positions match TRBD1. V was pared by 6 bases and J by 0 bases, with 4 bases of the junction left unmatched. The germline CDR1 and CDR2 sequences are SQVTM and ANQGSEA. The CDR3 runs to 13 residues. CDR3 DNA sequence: TGCAGCGTCCATCAGGGGGTGAACACTGAAGCTTTCTCT. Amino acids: CSVHQGVNTEAFS.

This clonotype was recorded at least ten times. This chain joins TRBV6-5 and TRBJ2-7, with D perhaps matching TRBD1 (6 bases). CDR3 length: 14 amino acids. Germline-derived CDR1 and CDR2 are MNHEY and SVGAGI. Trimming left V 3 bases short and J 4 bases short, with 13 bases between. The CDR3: CASSYGAGDYEQYV. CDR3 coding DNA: TGTGCCAGCAGTTATGGGGCAGGGGATTACGAGCAGTACGTC.

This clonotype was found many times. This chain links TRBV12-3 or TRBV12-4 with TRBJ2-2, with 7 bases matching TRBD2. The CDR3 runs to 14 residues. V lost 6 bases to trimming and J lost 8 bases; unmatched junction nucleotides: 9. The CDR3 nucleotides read TGTGCCAGCAGGGGGACTATGGCCACGGGGGAGCTGTTTTTT. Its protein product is CASRGTMATGELFF.

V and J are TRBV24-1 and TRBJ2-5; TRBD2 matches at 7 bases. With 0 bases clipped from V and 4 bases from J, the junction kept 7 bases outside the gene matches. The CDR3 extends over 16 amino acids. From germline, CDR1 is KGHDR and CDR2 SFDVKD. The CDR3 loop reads CATSDLANRGRETQYF. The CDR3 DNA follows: TGTGCCACCAGTGATTTGGCTAATCGCGGGAGAGAGACCCAGTACTTC.

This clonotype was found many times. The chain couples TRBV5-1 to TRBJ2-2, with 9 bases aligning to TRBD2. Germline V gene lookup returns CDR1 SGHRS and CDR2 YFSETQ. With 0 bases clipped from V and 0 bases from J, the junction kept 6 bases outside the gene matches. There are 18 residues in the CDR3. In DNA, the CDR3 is TGCGCCAGCAGCTTGGAAACGTTAGCGGGAGCGAACACCGGGGAGCTGTTTTTT. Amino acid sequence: CASSLETLAGANTGELFF.

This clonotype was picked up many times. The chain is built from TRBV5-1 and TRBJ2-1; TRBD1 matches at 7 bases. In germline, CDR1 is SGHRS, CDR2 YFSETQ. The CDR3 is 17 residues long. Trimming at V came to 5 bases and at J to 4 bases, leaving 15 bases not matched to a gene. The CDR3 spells CASSHGSGPGGYNEQFF. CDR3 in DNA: TGCGCCAGCAGTCACGGAAGCGGCCCAGGGGGATACAATGAGCAGTTCTTC.

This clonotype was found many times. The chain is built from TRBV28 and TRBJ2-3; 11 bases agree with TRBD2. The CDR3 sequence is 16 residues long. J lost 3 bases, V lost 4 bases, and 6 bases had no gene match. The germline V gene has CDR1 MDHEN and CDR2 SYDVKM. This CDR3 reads CASSWVAGGPTDTQYF. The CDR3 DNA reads TGTGCCAGCAGTTGGGTAGCGGGAGGGCCGACAGATACGCAGTATTTT.

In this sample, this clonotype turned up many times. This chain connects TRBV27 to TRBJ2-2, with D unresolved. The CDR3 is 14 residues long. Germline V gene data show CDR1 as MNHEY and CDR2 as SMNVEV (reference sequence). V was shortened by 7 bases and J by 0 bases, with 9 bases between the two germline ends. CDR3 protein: CASTTLANTGELFF. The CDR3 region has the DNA TGTGCCAGCACGACTCTGGCGAACACCGGGGAGCTGTTTTTT.

CDR3 loop: CASSQLAGVKETQYF. DNA of the CDR3: TGTGCCAGTAGCCAACTAGCGGGAGTTAAAGAGACCCAGTACTTC. The chain joins TRBV19 to TRBJ2-5; 11 nucleotides line up with TRBD2. Per the germline V gene, CDR1 is LNHDA and CDR2 is SQIVND (reference sequence). V trimming: 6 bases; J trimming: 3 bases; junction bases outside the gene matches: 6. This CDR3 region has 15 residues.

The CDR3 is CASSPPGSSNQPQHF. CDR3 in DNA: TGTGCCAGCAGCCCTCCGGGGTCCAGCAATCAGCCCCAGCATTTT. This chain connects TRBV7-9 to TRBJ1-5; D call uncertain. V was trimmed by 5 bases and J by 1 base, leaving 12 bases between them. The CDR3 is made up of 15 amino acids. CDR1 and CDR2 (germline): SEHNR, FQNEAQ (reference sequence).

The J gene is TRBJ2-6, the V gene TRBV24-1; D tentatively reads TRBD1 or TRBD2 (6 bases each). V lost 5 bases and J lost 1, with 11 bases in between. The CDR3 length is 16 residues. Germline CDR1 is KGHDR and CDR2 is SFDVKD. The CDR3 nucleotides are TGTGCCACCAGTGTGACGGGGGCTTCTGGGGCCAACGTCCTGACTTTC. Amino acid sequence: CATSVTGASGANVLTF.

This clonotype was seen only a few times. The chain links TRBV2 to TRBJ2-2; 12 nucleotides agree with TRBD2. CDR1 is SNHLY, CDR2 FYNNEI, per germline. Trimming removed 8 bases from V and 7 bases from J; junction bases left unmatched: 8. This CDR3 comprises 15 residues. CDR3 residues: CASFSPSGRDGELFF. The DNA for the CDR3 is TGTGCCAGCTTCTCCCCTAGCGGGAGGGACGGGGAGCTGTTTTTT.

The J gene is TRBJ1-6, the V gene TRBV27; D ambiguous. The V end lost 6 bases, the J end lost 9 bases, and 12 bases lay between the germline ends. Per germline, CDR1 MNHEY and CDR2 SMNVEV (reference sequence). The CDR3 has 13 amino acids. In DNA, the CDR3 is TGTGCCAGCAGCCCTAGGCCGGGTTCACCCCTCCACTTT. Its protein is CASSPRPGSPLHF.

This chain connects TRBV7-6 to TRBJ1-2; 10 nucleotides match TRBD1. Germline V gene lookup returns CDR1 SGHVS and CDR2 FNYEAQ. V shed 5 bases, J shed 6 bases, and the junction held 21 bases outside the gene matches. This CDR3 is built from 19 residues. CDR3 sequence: CASSPLVGDRGVLGDGYTF. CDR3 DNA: TGTGCCAGCAGCCCACTCGTTGGGGACAGGGGCGTCTTGGGTGATGGCTACACCTTC.

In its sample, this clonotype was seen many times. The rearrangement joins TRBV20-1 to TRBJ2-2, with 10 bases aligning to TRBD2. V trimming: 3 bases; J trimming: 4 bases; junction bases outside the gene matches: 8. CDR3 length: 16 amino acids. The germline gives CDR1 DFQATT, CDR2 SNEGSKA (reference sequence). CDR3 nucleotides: TGCAGTGCTAGGGGAACTAGCGGGGCCCCCACCGGGGAGCTGTTTTTT. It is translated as CSARGTSGAPTGELFF.

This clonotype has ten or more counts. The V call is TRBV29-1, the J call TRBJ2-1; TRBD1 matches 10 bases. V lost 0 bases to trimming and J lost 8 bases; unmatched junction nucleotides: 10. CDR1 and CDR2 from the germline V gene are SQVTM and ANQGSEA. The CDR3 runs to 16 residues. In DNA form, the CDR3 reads TGCAGCGTTGAAGATTTGGGACAGGGGCCGCCCTATGAGCAGTTCTTC. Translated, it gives CSVEDLGQGPPYEQFF.

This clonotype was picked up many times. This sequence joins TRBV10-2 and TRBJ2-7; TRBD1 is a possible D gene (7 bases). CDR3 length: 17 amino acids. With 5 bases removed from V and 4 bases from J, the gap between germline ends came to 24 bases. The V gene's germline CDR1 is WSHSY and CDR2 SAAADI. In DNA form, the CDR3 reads TGCGCCAGCAGTCCCCGACAGGGCCTGGGACTCAAATACGAGCAGTACGTC. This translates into CASSPRQGLGLKYEQYV.

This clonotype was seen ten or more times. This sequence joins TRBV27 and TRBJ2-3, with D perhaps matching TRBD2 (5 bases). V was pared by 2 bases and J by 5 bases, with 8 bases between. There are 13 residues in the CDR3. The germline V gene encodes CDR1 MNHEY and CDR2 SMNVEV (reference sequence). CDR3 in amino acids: CASSLTGIDTQYF. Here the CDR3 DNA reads TGTGCCAGCAGTTTAACCGGGATAGATACGCAGTATTTT.

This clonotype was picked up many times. DNA for the CDR3: TGCAGTGCTCTTGGGGCTAGCGGGTACCAAGAGACCCAGTACTTC. As protein: CSALGASGYQETQYF. The chain is built from TRBV20-1 and TRBJ2-5; TRBD2 matches at 8 bases. This CDR3 has 15 residues. J lost 0 bases, V lost 5 bases, and 8 bases had no gene match. CDR1 and CDR2 from the germline V gene are DFQATT and SNEGSKA (reference sequence).

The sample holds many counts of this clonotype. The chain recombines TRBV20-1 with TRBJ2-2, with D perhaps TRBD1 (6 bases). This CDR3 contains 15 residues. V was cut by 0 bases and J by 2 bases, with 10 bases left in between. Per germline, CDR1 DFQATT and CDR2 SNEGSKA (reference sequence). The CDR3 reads CSARDGTPNTGELFF. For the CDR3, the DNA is TGCAGTGCTAGAGATGGGACACCTAACACCGGGGAGCTGTTTTTT.

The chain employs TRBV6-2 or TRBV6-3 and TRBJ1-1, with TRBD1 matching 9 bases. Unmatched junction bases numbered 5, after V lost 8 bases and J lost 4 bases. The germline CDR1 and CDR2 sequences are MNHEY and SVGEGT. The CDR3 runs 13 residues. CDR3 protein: CASGQGTATEAFF. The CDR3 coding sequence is TGTGCCAGCGGACAGGGGACAGCCACTGAAGCTTTCTTT.

The CDR3, as DNA: TGTGCCAGCAGCCAAGACCCGGGGACGGGGGAGCTGTTTTTT. Translated, it gives CASSQDPGTGELFF. The rearrangement joins TRBV3-1 to TRBJ2-2; D may correspond to TRBD1 or TRBD2 (5 bases each). This CDR3 region has 14 residues. Trimming removed 0 bases at V and 8 bases at J, with 10 bases between. Germline-derived CDR1 and CDR2 are LGHDT and YNNKEL (reference sequence).

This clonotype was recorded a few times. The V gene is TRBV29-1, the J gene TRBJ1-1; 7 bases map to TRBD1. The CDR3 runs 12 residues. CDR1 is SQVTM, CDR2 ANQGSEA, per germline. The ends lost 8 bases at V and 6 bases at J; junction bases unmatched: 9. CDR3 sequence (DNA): TGCAGCTCCGGCCTAGGGGGCGCTGAAGCTTTCTTT. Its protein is CSSGLGGAEAFF.

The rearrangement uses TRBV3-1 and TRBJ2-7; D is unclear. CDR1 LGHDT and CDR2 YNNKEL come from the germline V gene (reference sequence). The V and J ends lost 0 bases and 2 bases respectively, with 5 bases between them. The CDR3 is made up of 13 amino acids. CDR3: CASSQDGPYEQYF. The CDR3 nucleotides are TGTGCCAGCAGCCAAGATGGGCCCTACGAGCAGTACTTC.